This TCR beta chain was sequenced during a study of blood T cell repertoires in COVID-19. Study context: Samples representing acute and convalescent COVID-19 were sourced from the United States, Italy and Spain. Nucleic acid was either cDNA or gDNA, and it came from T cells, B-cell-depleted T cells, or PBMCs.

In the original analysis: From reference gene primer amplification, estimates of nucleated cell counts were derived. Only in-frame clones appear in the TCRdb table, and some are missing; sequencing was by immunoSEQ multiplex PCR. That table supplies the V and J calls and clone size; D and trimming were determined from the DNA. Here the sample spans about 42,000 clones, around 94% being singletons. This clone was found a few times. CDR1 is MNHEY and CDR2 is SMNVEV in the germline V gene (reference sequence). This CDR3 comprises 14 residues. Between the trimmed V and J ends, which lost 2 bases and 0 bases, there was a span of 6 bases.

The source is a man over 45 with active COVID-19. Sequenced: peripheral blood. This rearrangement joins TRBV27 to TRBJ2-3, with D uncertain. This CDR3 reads CASSLATSTDTQYF. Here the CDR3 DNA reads TGTGCCAGCAGTTTAGCTACTAGCACAGATACGCAGTATTTT.